Each of the 5 T cell receptor beta chains below was sequenced from the same sample in a study of control samples from healthy donors and cancer patients. The assay was immunoSEQ multiplex PCR, and TCRdb's table has in-frame clones only and misses some. Among 130,000 or so clones listed, about nine tenths were seen once. The source material was blood. The receptors were gathered from a man in his forties in good health.

V gene TRBV6-2 or TRBV6-3 combines with J gene TRBJ1-6; 7 bases align to TRBD1. The CDR3 runs to 16 residues. V dropped 5 bases and J dropped 8; count of bases not matched to a gene: 12. Germline-derived CDR1 and CDR2 are MNHEY and SVGEGT. The CDR3 protein is CASSPWLRGLDSPLHF. The CDR3 DNA reads TGTGCCAGCAGTCCGTGGCTGAGGGGGCTTGATTCACCCCTCCACTTT.

This chain joins TRBV2 and TRBJ2-3; D is possibly TRBD2 (6 bases). V dropped 11 bases and J dropped 0 bases, with 12 bases sitting between them. The CDR3 runs to 13 residues. Per the germline V gene, CDR1 is SNHLY and CDR2 is FYNNEI. The CDR3 nucleotides read TGTGCCGGAGGGTCATTTAGCACAGATACGCAGTATTTT. It is translated as CAGGSFSTDTQYF.

This clone has a handful of counts. The genes are TRBV4-3 and TRBJ1-3; D uncertain. V was shortened by 1 base and J by 2 bases, with 12 bases between the two germline ends. Germline-derived CDR1 and CDR2 are LGHNA and YSLEER. This CDR3 spans 16 amino acids. The DNA for the CDR3 is TGCGCCAGCAGCCAAGTCCTGGACCTTACTGGAAACACCATATATTTT. Its translation is CASSQVLDLTGNTIYF.

V usage is TRBV11-3 and J usage is TRBJ2-2; a weak D match, TRBD1 (6 bases). Deletions cut 8 bases from V and 4 bases from J, with 14 bases between. Germline V gene sequence: CDR1 SGHNT, CDR2 YENEEA. This CDR3 spans 14 amino acids. The CDR3 region is CASGGQGSTGELFF. The CDR3 nucleotides read TGTGCCAGCGGCGGGCAGGGGAGCACCGGGGAGCTGTTTTTT.

The genes are TRBV5-6 and TRBJ2-7; possibly TRBD1 for D (5 bases). CDR3 length: 15 residues. V was cut by 4 bases and J by 3 bases, with 17 bases left in between. The germline V gene has CDR1 SGHDT and CDR2 YYEEEE. The CDR3 DNA sequence: TGTGCCAGCAGCCTTGGGAAGGGGAAAGGCTACGAGCAGTACTTC. It yields the protein CASSLGKGKGYEQYF.